This T cell receptor beta chain emerged from a study of post-analysis software for immune sequencing data (dated by TCRdb to the mid-2010s). In the study overall: The recorded disease courses included relapsing-remitting, secondary progressive and progressive-relapsing multiple sclerosis, and some patients had no subtype annotation. The patient repertoires were compared against 11 previously published healthy control repertoires obtained from donors aged about 6 to 26 years. A subset of samples was prepared in parallel using single-end sample barcoding, then pooled and co-amplified after Illumina adapter ligation.

Broad study findings and their caveats: The multiple sclerosis patient group was slightly younger than the control group. Normalized Chao1 diversity was significantly lower in multiple sclerosis patients than controls, suggesting substantial peripheral T-cell clonal expansion. Direct clustering with F measure revealed strong co-clustering of samples prepared in the same batch, which led to a batch-effect correction. Patients showed significantly higher frequencies than controls for a handful of TRBV segments, among them TRBV5-6, TRBV5-1 and TRBV20-1.

The library was obtained by PCR. Sequenced using an Illumina HiSeq 2500. Unique molecular identifiers were incorporated into TCR beta cDNA libraries to reduce PCR and sequencing biases. Approximately 500,000 cDNA molecules were obtained per 1 to 10 million input T cells, so each molecule approximated one T cell. The same protocol used for the earlier healthy control dataset was applied to prepare and sequence the patient libraries. Within a given batch, samples were prepared together, multiplexed and sequenced on the same HiSeq lane. The source study handled its data this way. Raw barcoded reads were processed with MIGEC, and single-read molecular identifier groups were discarded before consensus assembly and CDR3 extraction. Clonotype tables were post-analysed with VDJtools, and diversity was normalized by down-sampling all datasets to the smallest sample size. In repertoire overlap clustering, CDR3 amino acid sequences, but not nucleotide sequences, were matched to correct batch-related cross-sample contamination. TCRdb handled the public reads itself, with Q25 trimming in fastp and clone calling in MiXCR, and kept productive beta chains. Entries that share a CDR3 protein sequence are merged under the most common genes and DNA. Clone size and V and J calls follow TCRdb, not the original study. Here the sample has 740,000 or so distinct CDR3 sequences; approximately 53% occur a single time. Of the sample, roughly 4.4% is held by the ten largest clones.

TCR beta repertoires were profiled from peripheral blood of under 15 young patients with multiple sclerosis to demonstrate the VDJtools post-analysis software. The patients with multiple sclerosis were children and adolescents between about 6 and 15 years of age. Germline trimming: 3 bases from V, 11 bases from J; junction bases outside gene matches: 11. Taken from cysteine to phenylalanine, the CDR3 has 14 residues. Solely the CDR3 DNA is kept, with 42 bases framed from the first base. From the germline V gene (reference sequence), CDR1 is MNHEY and CDR2 is SMNVEV. Points on this clonotype: Its binding antigen is unknown. No per-base quality is available; no much larger clone lies one base away.

Sequencing used blood. The rearrangement joined TRBV27 to TRBJ2-5, and 8 junctional nucleotides match TRBD2. The TCR was taken from a girl aged 5-17 years with multiple sclerosis. CDR3 loop: CASSFIGPKREQYF. The base sequence is TGTGCCAGCAGTTTTATTGGCCCCAAGCGGGAGCAGTACTTC.